This T cell receptor (beta chain) was sequenced during a study of T cells in localized non-small cell lung cancer. General study findings and limits: The greatest T cell clonality was found in uninvolved adjacent lung (higher than in tumor). Prolonged overall survival went with higher T cell density in the blood. Appearances in adjacent lung were noted for a median approximately 50 of the top 100 tumor clones.

This clone was seen only once. Its specificity is unknown. Some clones are missing from TCRdb's copy, which holds only in-frame ones; the method was immunoSEQ multiplex PCR. The data show 20,000 to 25,000 clones, around nine tenths seen once. The length of the CDR3 is 12 residues. Trimming removed 6 bases at V and 2 bases at J, with 7 bases between. Germline-derived CDR1 and CDR2 are MNHEY and SVGAGI. The TCR comes from a male donor at least 60 years old with stage I lung adenocarcinoma. This specimen was peripheral blood, taken before any cancer treatment. V gene TRBV6-5 combines with J gene TRBJ2-5; tentatively, D is TRBD2 (6 bases). The CDR3 nucleotides read TGTGCCAGCAGCGGGACTCAAGAGACCCAGTACTTC. Encoded protein: CASSGTQETQYF.